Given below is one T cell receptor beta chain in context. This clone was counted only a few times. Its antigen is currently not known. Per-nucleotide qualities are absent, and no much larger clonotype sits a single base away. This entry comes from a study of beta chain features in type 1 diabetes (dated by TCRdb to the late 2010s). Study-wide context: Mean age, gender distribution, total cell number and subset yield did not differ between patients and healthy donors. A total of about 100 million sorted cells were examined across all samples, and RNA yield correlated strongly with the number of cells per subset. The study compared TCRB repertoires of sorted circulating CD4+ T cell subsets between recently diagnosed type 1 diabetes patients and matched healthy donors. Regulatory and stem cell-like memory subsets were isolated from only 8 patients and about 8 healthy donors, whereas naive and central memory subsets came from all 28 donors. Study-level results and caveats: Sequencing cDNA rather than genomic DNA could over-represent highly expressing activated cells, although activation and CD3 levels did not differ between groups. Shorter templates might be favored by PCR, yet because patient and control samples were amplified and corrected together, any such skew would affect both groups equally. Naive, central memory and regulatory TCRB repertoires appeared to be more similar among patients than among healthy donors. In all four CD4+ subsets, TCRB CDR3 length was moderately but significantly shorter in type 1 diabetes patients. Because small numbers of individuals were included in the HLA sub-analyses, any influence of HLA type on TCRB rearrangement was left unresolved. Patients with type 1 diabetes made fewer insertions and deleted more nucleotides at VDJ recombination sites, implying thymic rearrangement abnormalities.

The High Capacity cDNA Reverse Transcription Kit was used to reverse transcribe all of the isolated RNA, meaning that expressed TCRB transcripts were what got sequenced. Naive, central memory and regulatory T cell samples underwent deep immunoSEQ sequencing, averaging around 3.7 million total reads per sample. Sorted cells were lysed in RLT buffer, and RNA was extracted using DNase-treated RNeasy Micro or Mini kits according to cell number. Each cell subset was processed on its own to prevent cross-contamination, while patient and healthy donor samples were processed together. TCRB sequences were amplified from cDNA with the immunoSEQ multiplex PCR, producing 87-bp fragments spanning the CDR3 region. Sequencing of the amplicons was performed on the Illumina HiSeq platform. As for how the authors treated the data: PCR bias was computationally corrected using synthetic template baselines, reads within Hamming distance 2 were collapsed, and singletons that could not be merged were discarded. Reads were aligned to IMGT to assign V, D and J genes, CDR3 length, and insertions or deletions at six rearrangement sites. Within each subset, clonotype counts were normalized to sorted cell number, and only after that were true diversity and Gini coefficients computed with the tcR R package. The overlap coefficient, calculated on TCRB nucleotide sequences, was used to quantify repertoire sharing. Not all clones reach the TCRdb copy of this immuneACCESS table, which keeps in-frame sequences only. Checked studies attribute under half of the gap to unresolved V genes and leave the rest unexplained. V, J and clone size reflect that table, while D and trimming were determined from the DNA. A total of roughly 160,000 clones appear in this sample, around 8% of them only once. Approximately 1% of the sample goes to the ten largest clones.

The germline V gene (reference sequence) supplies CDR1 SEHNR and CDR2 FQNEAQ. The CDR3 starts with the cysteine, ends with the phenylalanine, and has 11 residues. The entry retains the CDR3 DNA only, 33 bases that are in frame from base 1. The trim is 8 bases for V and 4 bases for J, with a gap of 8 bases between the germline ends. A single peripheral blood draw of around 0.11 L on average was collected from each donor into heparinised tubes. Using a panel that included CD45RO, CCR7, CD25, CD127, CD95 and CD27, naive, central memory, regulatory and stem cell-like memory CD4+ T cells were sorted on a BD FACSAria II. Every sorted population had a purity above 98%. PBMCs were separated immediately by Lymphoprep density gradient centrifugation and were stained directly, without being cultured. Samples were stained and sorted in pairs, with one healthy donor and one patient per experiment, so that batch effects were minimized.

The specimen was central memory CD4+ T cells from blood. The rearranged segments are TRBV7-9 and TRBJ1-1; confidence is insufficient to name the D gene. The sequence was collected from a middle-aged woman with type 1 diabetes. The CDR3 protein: CASARGTEAFF. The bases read TGTGCCAGCGCACGGGGCACTGAAGCTTTCTTT.